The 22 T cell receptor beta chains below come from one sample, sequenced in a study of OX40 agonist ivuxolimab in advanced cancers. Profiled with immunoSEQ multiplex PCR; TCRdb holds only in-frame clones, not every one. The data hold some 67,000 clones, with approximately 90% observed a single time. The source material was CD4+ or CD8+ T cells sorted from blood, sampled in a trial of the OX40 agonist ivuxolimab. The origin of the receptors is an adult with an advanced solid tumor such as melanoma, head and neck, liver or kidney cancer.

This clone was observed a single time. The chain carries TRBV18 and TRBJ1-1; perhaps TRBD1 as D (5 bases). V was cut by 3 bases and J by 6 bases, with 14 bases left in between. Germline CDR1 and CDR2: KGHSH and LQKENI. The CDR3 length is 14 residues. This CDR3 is CASSPPGTGAEAFF. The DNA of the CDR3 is TGTGCCAGCTCACCGCCCGGGACTGGGGCTGAAGCTTTCTTT. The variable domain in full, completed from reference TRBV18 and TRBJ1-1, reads NAGVMQNPRHLVRRRGQEARLRCSPMKGHSHVYWYRQLPEEGLKFMVYLQKENIIDESGMPKERFSAEFPKEGPSILRIQQVVRGDSAAYFCASSPPGTGAEAFFGQGTRLTVV.

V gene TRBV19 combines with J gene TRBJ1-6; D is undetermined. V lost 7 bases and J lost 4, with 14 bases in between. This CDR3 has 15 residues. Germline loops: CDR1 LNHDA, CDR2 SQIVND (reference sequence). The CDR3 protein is CASTVSPNYNSPLHF. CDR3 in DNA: TGTGCCAGTACGGTCAGTCCGAATTATAATTCACCCCTCCACTTT.

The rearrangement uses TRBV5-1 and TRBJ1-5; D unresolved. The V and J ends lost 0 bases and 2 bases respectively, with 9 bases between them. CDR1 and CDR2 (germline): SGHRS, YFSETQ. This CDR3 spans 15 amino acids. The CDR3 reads CASSLGGWGNQPQHF. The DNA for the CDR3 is TGCGCCAGCAGCTTGGGGGGTTGGGGCAATCAGCCCCAGCATTTT.

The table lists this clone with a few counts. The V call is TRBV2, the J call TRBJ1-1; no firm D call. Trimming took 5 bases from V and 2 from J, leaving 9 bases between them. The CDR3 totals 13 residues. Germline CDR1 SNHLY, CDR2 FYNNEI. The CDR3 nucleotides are TGTGCCAGCAGTAAGGGAGCAAACACTGAAGCTTTCTTT. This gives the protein CASSKGANTEAFF.

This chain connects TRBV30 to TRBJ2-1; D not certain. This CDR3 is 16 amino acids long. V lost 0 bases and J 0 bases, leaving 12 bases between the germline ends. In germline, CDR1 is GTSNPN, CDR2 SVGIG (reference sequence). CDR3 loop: CAWSVPSSFSYNEQFF. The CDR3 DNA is TGTGCCTGGAGTGTACCCTCCTCCTTCTCCTACAATGAGCAGTTCTTC.

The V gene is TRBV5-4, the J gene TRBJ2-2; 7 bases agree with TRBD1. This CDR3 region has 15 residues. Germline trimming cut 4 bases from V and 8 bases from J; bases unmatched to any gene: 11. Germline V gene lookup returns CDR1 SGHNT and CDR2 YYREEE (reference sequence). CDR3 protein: CASSPDRVMRGELFF. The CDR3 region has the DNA TGTGCCAGCAGCCCCGACAGGGTTATGCGAGGGGAGCTGTTTTTT.

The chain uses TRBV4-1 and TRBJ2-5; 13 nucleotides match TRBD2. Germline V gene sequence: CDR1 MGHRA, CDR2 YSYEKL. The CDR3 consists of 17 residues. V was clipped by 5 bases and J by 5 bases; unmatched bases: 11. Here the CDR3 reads CASSSPGLAGPQETQYF. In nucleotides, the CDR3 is TGCGCCAGCAGCTCTCCGGGACTAGCGGGACCTCAGGAGACCCAGTACTTC.

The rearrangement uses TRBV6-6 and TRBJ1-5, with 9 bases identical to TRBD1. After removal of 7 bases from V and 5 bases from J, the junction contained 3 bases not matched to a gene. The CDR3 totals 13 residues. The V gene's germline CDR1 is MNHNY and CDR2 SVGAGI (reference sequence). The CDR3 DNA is TGTGCCAGCATGGGACAGGGCGATCAGCCCCAGCATTTT. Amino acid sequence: CASMGQGDQPQHF.

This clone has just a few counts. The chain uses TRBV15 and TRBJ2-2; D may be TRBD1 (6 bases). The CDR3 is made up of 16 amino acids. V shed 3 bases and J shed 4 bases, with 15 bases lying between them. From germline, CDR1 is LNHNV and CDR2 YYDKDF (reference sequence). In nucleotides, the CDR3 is TGTGCCACCAGCAGTGGAGGACTCAGGGGCACCGGGGAGCTGTTTTTT. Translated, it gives CATSSGGLRGTGELFF.

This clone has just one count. CDR3 region: CASSYTYQETQYF. In DNA, the CDR3 is TGTGCCAGCAGCTACACCTACCAAGAGACCCAGTACTTC. This chain connects TRBV9 to TRBJ2-5; no clear D. CDR3 size: 13 residues. The germline CDR1 and CDR2 sequences are SGDLS and YYNGEE. V lost 4 bases, J lost 0 bases, and 7 bases lay in between. The full variable domain, with the rest looked up from reference TRBV9 and TRBJ2-5, is DSGVTQTPKHLITATGQRVTLRCSPRSGDLSVYWYQQSLDQGLQFLIQYYNGEERAKGNILERFSAQQFPDLHSELNLSSLELGDSALYFCASSYTYQETQYFGPGTRLLVL.

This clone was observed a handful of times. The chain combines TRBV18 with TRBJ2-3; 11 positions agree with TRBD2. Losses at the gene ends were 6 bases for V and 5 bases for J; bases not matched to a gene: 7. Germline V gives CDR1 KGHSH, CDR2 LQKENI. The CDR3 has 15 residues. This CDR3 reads CASSRIGTSGDTQYF. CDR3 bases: TGTGCCAGCTCGCGGATTGGGACTAGCGGAGATACGCAGTATTTT.

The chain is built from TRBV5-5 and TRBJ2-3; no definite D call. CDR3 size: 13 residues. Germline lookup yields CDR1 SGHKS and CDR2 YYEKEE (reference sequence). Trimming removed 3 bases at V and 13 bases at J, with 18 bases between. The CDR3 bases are TGTGCCAGCAGCTCCAATACCGGGCCCTGGGAGTATTTT. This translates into CASSSNTGPWEYF.

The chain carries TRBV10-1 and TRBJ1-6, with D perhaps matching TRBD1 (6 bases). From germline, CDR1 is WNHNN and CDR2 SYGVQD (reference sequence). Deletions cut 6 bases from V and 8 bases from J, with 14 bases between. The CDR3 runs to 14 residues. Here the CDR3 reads CASSQGQGDSPLHF. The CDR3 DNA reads TGCGCCAGCAGCCAGGGGCAGGGCGATTCACCCCTCCACTTT.

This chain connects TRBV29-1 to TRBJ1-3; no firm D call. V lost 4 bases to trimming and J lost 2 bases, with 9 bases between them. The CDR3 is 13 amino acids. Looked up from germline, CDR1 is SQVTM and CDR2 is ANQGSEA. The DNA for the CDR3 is TGCAGCGTTGTTCCCAGCGCTGGAAACACCATATATTTT. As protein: CSVVPSAGNTIYF.

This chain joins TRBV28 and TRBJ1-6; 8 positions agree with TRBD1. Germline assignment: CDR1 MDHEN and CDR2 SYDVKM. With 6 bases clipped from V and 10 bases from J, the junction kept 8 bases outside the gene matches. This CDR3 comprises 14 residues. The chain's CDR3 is CASRTGRDRSPLHF. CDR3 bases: TGTGCCAGCAGAACCGGACGGGACAGGTCACCCCTCCACTTT.

The chain's CDR3 is CASNPDRLRYGYTF. Written as DNA, the CDR3 is TGTGCCAGTAACCCCGACAGGCTACGCTATGGCTACACCTTC. The chain links TRBV19 to TRBJ1-2; D perhaps matches TRBD1 (6 bases). This CDR3 region has 14 residues. Germline V gives CDR1 LNHDA, CDR2 SQIVND (reference sequence). The ends were cut back, 7 bases at V and 4 bases at J, with 16 bases in the middle. The variable domain in full, completed from reference TRBV19 and TRBJ1-2, reads DGGITQSPKYLFRKEGQNVTLSCEQNLNHDAMYWYRQDPGQGLRLIYYSQIVNDFQKGDIAEGYSVSREKKESFPLTVTSAQKNPTAFYLCASNPDRLRYGYTFGSGTRLTVV.

For the CDR3, the DNA is TGTGCCAGCAGTTCGACAGGGAATTCCCACGAGCAGTACTTC. It yields the protein CASSSTGNSHEQYF. The chain carries TRBV6-6 and TRBJ2-7; TRBD1 agrees at 7 bases. CDR1 is MNHNY, CDR2 SVGAGI, per germline (reference sequence). J gave up 5 bases and V 4 bases, and 8 bases lay outside the gene matches. This CDR3 comprises 14 residues.

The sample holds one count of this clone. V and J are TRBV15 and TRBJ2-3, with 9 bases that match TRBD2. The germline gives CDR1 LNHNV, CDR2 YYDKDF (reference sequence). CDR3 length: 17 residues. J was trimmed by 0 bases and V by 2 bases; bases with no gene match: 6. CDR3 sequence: CATSRLLAGVSTDTQYF. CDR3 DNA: TGTGCCACCAGCAGACTATTAGCGGGGGTCAGCACAGATACGCAGTATTTT.

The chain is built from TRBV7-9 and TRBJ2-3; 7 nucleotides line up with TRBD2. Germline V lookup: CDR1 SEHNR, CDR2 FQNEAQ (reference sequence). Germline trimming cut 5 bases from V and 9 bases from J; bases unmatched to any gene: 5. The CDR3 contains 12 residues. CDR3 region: CASSHGLGTQYF. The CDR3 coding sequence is TGTGCCAGCAGCCACGGACTAGGCACGCAGTATTTT.

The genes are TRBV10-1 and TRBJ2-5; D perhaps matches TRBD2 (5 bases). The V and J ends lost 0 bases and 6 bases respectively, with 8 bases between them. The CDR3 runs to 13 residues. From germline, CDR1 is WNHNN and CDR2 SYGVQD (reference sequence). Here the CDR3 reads CASSESEGKTQYF. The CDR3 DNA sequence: TGCGCCAGCAGTGAGTCAGAGGGAAAGACCCAGTACTTC.

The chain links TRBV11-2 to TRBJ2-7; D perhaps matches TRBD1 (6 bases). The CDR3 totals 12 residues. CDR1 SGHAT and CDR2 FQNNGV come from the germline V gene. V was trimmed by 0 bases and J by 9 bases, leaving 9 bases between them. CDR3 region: CASSLEGQPQYF. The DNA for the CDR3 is TGTGCCAGCAGCTTAGAGGGACAACCGCAGTACTTC.

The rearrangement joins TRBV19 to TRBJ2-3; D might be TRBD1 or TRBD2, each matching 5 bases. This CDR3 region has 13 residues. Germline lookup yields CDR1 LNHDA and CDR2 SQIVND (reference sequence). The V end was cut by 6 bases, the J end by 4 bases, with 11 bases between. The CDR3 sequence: CASSRDHSDTQYF. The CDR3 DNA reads TGTGCCAGTAGCAGGGACCACTCAGATACGCAGTATTTT.